This TCR beta chain was found in a study of cytomegalovirus exposure and HLA in healthy donors. It was with 60 Vbeta and 13 Jbeta primers that the PCR ran. The protocol was immunoSEQ multiplex PCR, while the TCRdb copy is restricted to in-frame clones and leaves out a portion. The data show 160,000 or so clones, roughly 81% seen once. Germline V gives CDR1 GTSNPN, CDR2 SVGIG (reference sequence). Trimming stripped 2 bases from V and 0 bases from J, with 11 bases between. This CDR3 is 15 amino acids long. The chain joins TRBV30 to TRBJ1-5, with D unresolved. This TCR came from a woman under 30 in good health and CMV-seronegative. Sequencing was done on a sample of PBMCs. The CDR3 region has the DNA TGTGCCTGGAGTAGGCAGGTTTATAGCAATCAGCCCCAGCATTTT. It translates to CAWSRQVYSNQPQHF.